This TCR beta chain was sequenced during a study of blood T cell repertoires in COVID-19. This CDR3 spans 14 amino acids. V lost 5 bases to trimming and J lost 2 bases, with 11 bases between them. CDR1 MNHEY and CDR2 SVGAGI come from the germline V gene. Libraries were prepared by immunoSEQ multiplex PCR; TCRdb keeps only in-frame clonotypes and omits some of them. The table shows about 170,000 clones, with 70% to 90% occurring only once. This clone was recorded once. The specimen was peripheral blood. This TCR derives from a man older than 75 with COVID-19, enrolled during active disease. The chain combines TRBV6-5 with TRBJ2-3; TRBD2 might be the D (5 bases). The CDR3 region has the DNA TGTGCCAGCAGTAGGACTGATTCCACAGATACGCAGTATTTT. It yields the protein CASSRTDSTDTQYF.